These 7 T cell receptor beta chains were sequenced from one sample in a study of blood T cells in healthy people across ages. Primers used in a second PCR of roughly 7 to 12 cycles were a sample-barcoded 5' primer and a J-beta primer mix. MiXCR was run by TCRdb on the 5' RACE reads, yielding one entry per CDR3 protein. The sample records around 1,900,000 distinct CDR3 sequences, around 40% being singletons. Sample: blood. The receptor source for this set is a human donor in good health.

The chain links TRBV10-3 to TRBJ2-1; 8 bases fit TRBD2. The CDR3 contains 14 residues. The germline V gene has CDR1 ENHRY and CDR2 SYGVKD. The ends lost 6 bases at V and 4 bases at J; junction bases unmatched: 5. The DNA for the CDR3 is TGTGCCATCAGGACGGGGACTAGTTACAATGAGCAGTTCTTC. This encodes CAIRTGTSYNEQFF.

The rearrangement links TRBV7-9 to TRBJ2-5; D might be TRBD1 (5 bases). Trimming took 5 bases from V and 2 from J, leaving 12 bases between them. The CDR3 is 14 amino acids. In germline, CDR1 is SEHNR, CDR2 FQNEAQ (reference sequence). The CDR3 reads CASSTDSNQETQYF. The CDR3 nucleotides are TGTGCCAGCAGCACCGACAGCAATCAAGAGACCCAGTACTTC.

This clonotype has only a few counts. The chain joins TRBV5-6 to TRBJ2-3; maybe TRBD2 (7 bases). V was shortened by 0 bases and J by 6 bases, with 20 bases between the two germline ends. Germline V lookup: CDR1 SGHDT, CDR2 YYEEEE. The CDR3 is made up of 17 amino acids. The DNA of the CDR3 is TGTGCCAGCAGCTTGGCTCAGACGGCGGGGGCGTTCGATACGCAGTATTTT. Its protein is CASSLAQTAGAFDTQYF.

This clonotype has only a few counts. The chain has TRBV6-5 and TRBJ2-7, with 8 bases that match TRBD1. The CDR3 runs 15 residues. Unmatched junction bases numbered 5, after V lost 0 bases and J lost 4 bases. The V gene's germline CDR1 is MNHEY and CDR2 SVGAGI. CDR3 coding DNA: TGTGCCAGCAGTTACTCCCAGGGGGCTTTATACGAGCAGTACTTC. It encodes CASSYSQGALYEQYF.

CDR3 residues: CATLFFRGINRSSYEQYF. For the CDR3, the DNA is TGTGCCACCTTATTCTTCCGGGGGATTAATCGAAGCTCCTACGAGCAGTACTTC. The chain couples TRBV18 to TRBJ2-7; D might be TRBD2 (6 bases). Trimming shortened V by 10 bases and J by 0 bases, and 28 bases separated the two germline ends. The CDR3 is made up of 18 amino acids. Germline V gives CDR1 KGHSH, CDR2 LQKENI.

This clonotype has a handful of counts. This CDR3 reads CASSGSEGFGGYTF. For the CDR3, the DNA is TGTGCCAGCAGTGGATCGGAAGGTTTTGGTGGCTACACCTTC. The chain carries TRBV2 and TRBJ1-2; no firm D call. The germline V gene has CDR1 SNHLY and CDR2 FYNNEI. The CDR3 covers 14 residues. Trimming removed 4 bases at V and 7 bases at J, with 16 bases between. The full variable domain, rest sourced from reference TRBV2 and TRBJ1-2, is EPEVTQTPSHQVTQMGQEVILRCVPISNHLYFYWYRQILGQKVEFLVSFYNNEISEKSEIFDDQFSVERPDGSNFTLKIRSTKLEDSAMYFCASSGSEGFGGYTFGSGTRLTVV.

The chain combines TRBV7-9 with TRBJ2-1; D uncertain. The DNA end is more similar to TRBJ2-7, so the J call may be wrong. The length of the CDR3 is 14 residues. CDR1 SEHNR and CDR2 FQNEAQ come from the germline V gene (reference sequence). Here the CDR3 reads CASDRVSSYNEQYF. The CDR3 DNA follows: TGTGCCAGCGATAGGGTTAGTTCTTACAATGAGCAGTACTTC.